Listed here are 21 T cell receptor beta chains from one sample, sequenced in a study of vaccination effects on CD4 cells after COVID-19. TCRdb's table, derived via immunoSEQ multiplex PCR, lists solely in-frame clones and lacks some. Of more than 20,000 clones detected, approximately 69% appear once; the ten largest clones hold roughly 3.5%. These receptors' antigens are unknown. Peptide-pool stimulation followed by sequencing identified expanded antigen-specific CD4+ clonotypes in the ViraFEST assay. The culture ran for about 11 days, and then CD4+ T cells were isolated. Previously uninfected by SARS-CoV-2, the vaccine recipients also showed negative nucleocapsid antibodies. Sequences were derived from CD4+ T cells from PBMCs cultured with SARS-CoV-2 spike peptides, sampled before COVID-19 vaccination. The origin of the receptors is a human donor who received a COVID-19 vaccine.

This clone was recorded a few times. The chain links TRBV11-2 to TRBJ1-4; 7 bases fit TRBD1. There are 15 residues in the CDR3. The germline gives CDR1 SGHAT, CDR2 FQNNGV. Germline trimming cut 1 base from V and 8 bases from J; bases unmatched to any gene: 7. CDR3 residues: CASSLGRGRREKLFF. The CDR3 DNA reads TGTGCCAGCAGCTTAGGGAGGGGGCGGAGGGAAAAACTGTTTTTT.

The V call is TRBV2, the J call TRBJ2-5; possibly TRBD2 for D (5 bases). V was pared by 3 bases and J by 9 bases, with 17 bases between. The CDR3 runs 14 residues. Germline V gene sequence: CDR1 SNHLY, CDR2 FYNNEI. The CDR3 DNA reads TGTGCCAGCAGTGAGATGACTACCAGAGTGGCCCAGTACTTC. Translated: CASSEMTTRVAQYF.

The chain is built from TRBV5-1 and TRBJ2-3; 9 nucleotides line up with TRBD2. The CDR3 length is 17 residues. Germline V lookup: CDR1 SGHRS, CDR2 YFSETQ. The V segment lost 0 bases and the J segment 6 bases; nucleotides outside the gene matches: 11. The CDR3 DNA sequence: TGCGCCAGCAGCTTGGGAGCCACCGCGGGGGGGTCTGATACGCAGTATTTT. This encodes CASSLGATAGGSDTQYF.

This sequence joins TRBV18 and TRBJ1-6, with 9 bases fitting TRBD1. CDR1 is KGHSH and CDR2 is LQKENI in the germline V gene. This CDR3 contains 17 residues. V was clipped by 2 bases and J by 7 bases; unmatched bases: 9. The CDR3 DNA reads TGTGCCAGCTCACCAAATTTAGGGACAGGGAGCAATTCACCCCTCCACTTT. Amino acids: CASSPNLGTGSNSPLHF. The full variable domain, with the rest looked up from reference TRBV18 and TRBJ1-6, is NAGVMQNPRHLVRRRGQEARLRCSPMKGHSHVYWYRQLPEEGLKFMVYLQKENIIDESGMPKERFSAEFPKEGPSILRIQQVVRGDSAAYFCASSPNLGTGSNSPLHFGNGTRLTVT.

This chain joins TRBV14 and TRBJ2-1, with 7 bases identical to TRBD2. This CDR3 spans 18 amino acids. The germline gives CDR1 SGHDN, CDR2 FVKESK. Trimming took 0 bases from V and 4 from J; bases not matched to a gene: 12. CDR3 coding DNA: TGTGCCAGCAGCCAAGATCCCCTCCTAGCGGACCCTTACAATGAGCAGTTCTTC. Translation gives CASSQDPLLADPYNEQFF.

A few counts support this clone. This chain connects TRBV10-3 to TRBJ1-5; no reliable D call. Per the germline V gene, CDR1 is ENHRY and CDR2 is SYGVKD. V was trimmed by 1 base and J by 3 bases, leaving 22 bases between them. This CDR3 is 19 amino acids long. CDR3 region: CAISEFGVTTSSPNQPQHF. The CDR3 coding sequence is TGTGCCATCAGTGAGTTCGGGGTCACTACCTCTAGTCCCAATCAGCCCCAGCATTTT.

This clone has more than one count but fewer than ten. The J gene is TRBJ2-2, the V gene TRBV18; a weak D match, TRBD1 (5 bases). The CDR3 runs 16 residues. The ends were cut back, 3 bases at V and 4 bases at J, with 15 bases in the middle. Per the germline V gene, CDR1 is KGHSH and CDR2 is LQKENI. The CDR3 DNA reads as TGTGCCAGCTCACCGTTTCGTCAGGGCGGCACCGGGGAGCTGTTTTTT. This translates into CASSPFRQGGTGELFF.

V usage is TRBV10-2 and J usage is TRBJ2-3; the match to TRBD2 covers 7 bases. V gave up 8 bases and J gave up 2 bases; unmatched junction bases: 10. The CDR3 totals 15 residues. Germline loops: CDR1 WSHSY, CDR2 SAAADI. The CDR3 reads CASQSRAGYTDTQYF. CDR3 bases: TGCGCCAGCCAATCACGAGCGGGGTACACAGATACGCAGTATTTT.

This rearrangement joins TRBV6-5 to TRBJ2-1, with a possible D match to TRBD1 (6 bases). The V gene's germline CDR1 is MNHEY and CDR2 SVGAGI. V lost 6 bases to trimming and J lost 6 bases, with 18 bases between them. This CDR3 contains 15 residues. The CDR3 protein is CASRDSGTLFNEQFF. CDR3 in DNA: TGTGCCAGCAGGGATTCCGGGACACTCTTCAATGAGCAGTTCTTC.

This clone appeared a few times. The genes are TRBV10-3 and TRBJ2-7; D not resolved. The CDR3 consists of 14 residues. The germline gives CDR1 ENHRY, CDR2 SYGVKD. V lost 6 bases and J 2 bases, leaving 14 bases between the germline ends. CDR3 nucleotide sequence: TGTGCCATCAGCTCTAACTATAAGACCTACGAGCAGTACTTC. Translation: CAISSNYKTYEQYF.

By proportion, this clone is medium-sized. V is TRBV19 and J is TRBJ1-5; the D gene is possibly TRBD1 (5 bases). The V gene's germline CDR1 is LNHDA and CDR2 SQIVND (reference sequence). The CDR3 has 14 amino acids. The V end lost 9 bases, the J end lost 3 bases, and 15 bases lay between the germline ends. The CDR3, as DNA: TGTGCCAGCCGGTCCAGGGATCCCAATCAGCCCCAGCATTTT. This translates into CASRSRDPNQPQHF.

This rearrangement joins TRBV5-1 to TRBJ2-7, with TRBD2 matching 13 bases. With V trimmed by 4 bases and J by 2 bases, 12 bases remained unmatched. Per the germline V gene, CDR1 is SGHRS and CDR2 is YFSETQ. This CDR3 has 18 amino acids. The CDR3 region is CASSKGLAGVSHAYEQYF. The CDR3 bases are TGCGCCAGCAGCAAAGGACTAGCGGGAGTTTCTCACGCCTACGAGCAGTACTTC.

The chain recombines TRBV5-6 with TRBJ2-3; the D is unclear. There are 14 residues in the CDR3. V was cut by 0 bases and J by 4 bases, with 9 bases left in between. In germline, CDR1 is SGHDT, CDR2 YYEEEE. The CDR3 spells CASSLATVSDTQYF. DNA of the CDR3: TGTGCCAGCAGCTTGGCCACAGTTTCAGATACGCAGTATTTT.

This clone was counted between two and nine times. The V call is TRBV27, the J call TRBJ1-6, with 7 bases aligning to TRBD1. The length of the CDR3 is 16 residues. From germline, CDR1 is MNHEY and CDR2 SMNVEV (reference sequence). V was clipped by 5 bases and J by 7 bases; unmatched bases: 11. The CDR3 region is CASSPQGGVLNSPLHF. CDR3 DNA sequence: TGTGCCAGCAGTCCCCAGGGGGGGGTCCTCAATTCACCCCTCCACTTT.

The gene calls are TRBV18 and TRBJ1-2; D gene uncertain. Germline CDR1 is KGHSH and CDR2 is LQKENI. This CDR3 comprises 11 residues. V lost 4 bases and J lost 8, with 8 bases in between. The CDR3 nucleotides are TGTGCCAGCTCACTTGATCTCGGCTACACCTTC. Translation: CASSLDLGYTF.

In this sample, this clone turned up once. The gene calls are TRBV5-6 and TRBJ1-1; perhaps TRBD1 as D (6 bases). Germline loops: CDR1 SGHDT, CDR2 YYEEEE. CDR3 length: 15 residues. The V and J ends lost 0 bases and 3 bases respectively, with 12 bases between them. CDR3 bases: TGTGCCAGCAGCTTGGCAGGACAGCAGTACACTGAAGCTTTCTTT. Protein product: CASSLAGQQYTEAFF.

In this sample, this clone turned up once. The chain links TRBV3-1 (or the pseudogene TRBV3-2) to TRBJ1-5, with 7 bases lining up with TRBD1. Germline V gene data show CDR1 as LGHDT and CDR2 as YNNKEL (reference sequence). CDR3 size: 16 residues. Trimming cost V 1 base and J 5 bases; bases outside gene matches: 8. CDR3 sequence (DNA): TGTGCCAGCAGCCAAGGTTTAGACAGGGTTCATCAGCCCCAGCATTTT. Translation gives CASSQGLDRVHQPQHF.

CDR3 in amino acids: CASTLLASTGELFF. CDR3 in DNA: TGTGCCAGTACCCTGCTAGCGAGCACCGGGGAGCTGTTTTTT. The chain carries TRBV19 and TRBJ2-2; D is possibly TRBD2 (6 bases). CDR3 length equals 14 residues. The V gene lost 7 bases and the J gene lost 4 bases, with 13 bases spanning the gap. Germline loops: CDR1 LNHDA, CDR2 SQIVND (reference sequence).

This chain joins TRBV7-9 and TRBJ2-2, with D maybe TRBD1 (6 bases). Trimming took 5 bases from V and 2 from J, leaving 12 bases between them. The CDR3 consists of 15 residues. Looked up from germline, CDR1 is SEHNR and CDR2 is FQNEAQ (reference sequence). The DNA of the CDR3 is TGTGCCAGCAGCGACAGGACGGTCAACACCGGGGAGCTGTTTTTT. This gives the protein CASSDRTVNTGELFF.

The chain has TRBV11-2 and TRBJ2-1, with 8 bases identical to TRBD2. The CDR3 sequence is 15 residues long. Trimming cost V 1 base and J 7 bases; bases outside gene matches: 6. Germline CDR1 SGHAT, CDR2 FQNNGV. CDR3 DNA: TGTGCCAGCAGCTTAGGCGGGAGGTTCGGGAATGAGCAGTTCTTC. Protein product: CASSLGGRFGNEQFF. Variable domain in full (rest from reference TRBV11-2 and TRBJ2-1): EAGVAQSPRYKIIEKRQSVAFWCNPISGHATLYWYQQILGQGPKLLIQFQNNGVVDDSQLPKDRFSAERLKGVDSTLKIQPAKLEDSAVYLCASSLGGRFGNEQFFGPGTRLTVL.

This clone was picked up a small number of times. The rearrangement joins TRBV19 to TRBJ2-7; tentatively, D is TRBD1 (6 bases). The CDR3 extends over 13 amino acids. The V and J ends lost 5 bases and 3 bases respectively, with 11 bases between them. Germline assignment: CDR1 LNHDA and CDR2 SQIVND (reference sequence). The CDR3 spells CASSPRGYYEQYF. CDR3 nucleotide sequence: TGTGCCAGTAGTCCCAGGGGCTACTACGAGCAGTACTTC.